The TCR beta chain described here comes from a study of blood T cell repertoires in COVID-19. Looking at the study overall: Sources were T cells, B-cell-depleted T cells, or PBMCs; the material itself was cDNA or gDNA.

In the authors' methods: Amplification from reference gene primers served as the basis for estimated nucleated cell counts. The method was immunoSEQ multiplex PCR; TCRdb's version includes in-frame clones alone and lacks a portion of them. Clone size and the V and J calls come from that table; the DNA yielded D and trimming. The table has roughly 35,000 clones, about 78% seen once. The CDR3 runs 14 residues. From germline, CDR1 is SGDLS and CDR2 YYNGEE. V was pared by 4 bases and J by 2 bases, with 12 bases between. This sequence was found in a man at least 80 years old with acute or convalescent COVID-19. The genes are TRBV9 and TRBJ2-5; D is possibly TRBD2 (6 bases). The sample comprised peripheral blood. The CDR3 region has the DNA TGTGCCAGCAGCCCCGGGGGATATCAAGAGACCCAGTACTTC. Encoded protein: CASSPGGYQETQYF.